This TCR beta chain was profiled in a study of shared clonotypes between healthy human individuals. Trimming removed 0 bases from V and 13 bases from J, with 0 bases in between. The CDR3 sequence is 8 residues long. Looked up from germline, CDR1 is SNHLY and CDR2 is FYNNEI. Of note for this clone: The sample contains more than one DNA sequence encoding this CDR3.

CD8 cells regarded as naive lacked CD45RO, were positively chosen for CCR7, and omitted terminally differentiated effector memory CD45RA+ cells. Libraries were prepared by immunoSEQ multiplex PCR; TCRdb keeps only in-frame clonotypes and omits some of them. Here the sample spans roughly 2,000,000 clones, 85% to 95% being singletons. This receptor was identified in a man between 18 and 35 years old in good health. The source material was naive CD8+ T cells sorted from blood. The gene calls are TRBV2 and TRBJ1-1; D is undetermined. In DNA, the CDR3 is TGTGCCAGCAGTGAAGCTTTCTTT. This encodes CASSEAFF.